A selection of T cell receptor beta chains follows, all from one sample in a study of tumor-infiltrating lymphocytes in primary liver carcinoma. MiXCR was run by TCRdb on the multiplex PCR reads, yielding one entry per CDR3 protein. The sample has some 20,000 distinct CDR3 sequences, 79% seen once; the top ten hold about 40%. The material sequenced was liver tumor tissue from sampling region 4. Receptors originate from a woman younger than 45 with primary liver carcinoma and hepatitis B virus infection. The CDR3 runs from the conserved cysteine through the conserved F or W. Fields, in order: J gene, CDR3 length, D gene, V gene, CDR3 protein, CDR3 DNA. The D gene is left open where the match is weak.

J: TRBJ2-4
length: 21
D: TRBD2
V: TRBV11-2
CDR3: CASSHAGTFTGTSGRQNIQRF
DNA: TGTGCCAGCAGCCATGCCGGAACATTTACCGGGACTAGCGGGAGACAAAACATTCAGCGCTTC

J: TRBJ2-7
length: 15
D: .
V: TRBV11-2
CDR3: CASRSPGTGIYEQYF
DNA: TGTGCCAGTAGGTCTCCTGGGACGGGTATCTACGAGCAGTACTTC

J: TRBJ2-1
length: 15
D: .
V: TRBV12-3/TRBV12-4
CDR3: CASNLSGTSGLEQFF
DNA: TGTGCTAGCAATCTGTCCGGGACCAGCGGACTTGAGCAGTTCTTC

J: TRBJ2-7
length: 12
D: .
V: TRBV7-9
CDR3: CATGAGYYEQYF
DNA: TGTGCCACCGGGGCAGGGTACTACGAGCAGTACTTC

J: TRBJ1-1
length: 13
D: .
V: TRBV5-5
CDR3: CASSIEVWTGAFF
DNA: TGTGCCAGCAGCATAGAGGTATGGACTGGAGCTTTCTTT

J: TRBJ2-3
length: 18
D: .
V: TRBV4-3
CDR3: CASSQSVWMGDPDDTQYF
DNA: TGCGCCAGCAGCCAGTCGGTCTGGATGGGTGATCCAGATGATACGCAGTACTTT

J: TRBJ2-7
length: 14
D: .
V: TRBV11-1
CDR3: CVSSLVTWTYEQYF
DNA: TGTGTCAGCAGTTTAGTTACTTGGACCTACGAGCAGTACTTC

J: TRBJ2-3
length: 17
D: .
V: TRBV5-4
CDR3: CASSVDRHPPPTCTQYF
DNA: TGTGCCAGCAGCGTAGACAGACACCCTCCACCCACATGTACGCAGTATTTT

J: TRBJ2-7
length: 14
D: TRBD2
V: TRBV20-1
CDR3: CSTSRTSGRHEQYF
DNA: TGCAGTACTAGTCGGACTAGCGGGAGGCACGAGCAGTACTTC

J: TRBJ2-4
length: 21
D: TRBD2
V: TRBV11-2
CDR3: CASNHDGTFTGTSGRQNIQHF
DNA: TGTGCCAGCAACCATGACGGGACATTTACCGGGACTAGCGGGAGACAAAACATTCAGCACTTC